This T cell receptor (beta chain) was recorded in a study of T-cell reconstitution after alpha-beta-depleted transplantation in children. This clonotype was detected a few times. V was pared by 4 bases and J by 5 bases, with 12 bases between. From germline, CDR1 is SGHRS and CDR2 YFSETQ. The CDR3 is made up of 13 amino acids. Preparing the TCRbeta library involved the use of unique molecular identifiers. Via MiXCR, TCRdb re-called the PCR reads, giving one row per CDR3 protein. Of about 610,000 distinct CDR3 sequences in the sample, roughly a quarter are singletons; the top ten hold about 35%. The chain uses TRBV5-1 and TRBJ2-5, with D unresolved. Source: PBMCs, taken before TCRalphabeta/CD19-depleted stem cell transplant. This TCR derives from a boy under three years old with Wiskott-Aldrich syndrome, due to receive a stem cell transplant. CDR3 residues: CASSGNLGETQYF. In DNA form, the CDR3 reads TGCGCCAGCAGCGGTAACTTGGGGGAGACCCAGTACTTC.